This T cell receptor (beta chain) was documented in a study of long-term antiretroviral therapy in people with HIV. CDR1 and CDR2 (germline): LNHDA, SQIVND (reference sequence). Trimming removed 3 bases from V and 2 bases from J, with 8 bases in between. The CDR3 sequence is 13 residues long. Running of the v3.0 immunoSEQ assay took place at survey level. The data were produced by immunoSEQ multiplex PCR, yet TCRdb's version contains in-frame clones alone and is incomplete. The sample shows 11,000 to 15,000 clones, 88% of them seen only once. The sequence came from a man aged 35 to 55 with HIV. The material was unsorted PBMCs, obtained 6.2 years after starting antiretroviral therapy. The chain links TRBV19 to TRBJ2-7, with D uncertain. The CDR3 DNA reads as TGTGCCAGTAGTATGGCGCAGGCCTACGAGCAGTACTTC. Its translation is CASSMAQAYEQYF.